This TCR beta chain was sequenced in a study of identical twins. TCRdb reanalysed the 5' RACE reads using MiXCR and keeps one entry per CDR3 protein. The sample has about 890,000 distinct CDR3 sequences, over 9% seen once. A further study also used this sample, focusing on yellow fever vaccine responses in identical twins.

Sequenced: PBMCs. This TCR was sampled from a woman aged 18-30 years in good health.

The CDR3 region has the DNA TGTGCCAGCAGCTTCGGGACAGGGGGAGTTCTAGGAGAAAAACTGTTTTTT. This sequence encodes CASSFGTGGVLGEKLFF. The chain recombines TRBV7-9 with TRBJ1-4, with 11 bases fitting TRBD1. Germline CDR1 SEHNR, CDR2 FQNEAQ (reference sequence). Losses at the gene ends were 3 bases for V and 8 bases for J; bases not matched to a gene: 11. CDR3 length: 17 residues.